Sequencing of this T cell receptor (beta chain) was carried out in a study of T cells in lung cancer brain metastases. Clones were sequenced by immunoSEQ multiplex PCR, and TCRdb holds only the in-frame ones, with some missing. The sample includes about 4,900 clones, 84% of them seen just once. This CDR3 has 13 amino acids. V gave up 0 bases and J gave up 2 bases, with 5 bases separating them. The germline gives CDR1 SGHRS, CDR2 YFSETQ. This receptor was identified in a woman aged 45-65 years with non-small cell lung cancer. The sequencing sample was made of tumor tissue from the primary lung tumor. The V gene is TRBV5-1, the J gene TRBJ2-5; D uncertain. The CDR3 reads CASSLDAQETQYF. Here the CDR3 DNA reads TGCGCCAGCAGCTTGGATGCACAAGAGACCCAGTACTTC.